These T cell receptor beta chains were read from a single sample in a study of shared clonotypes between healthy human individuals. TCRdb's copy holds only in-frame clones and misses some; the assay was immunoSEQ multiplex PCR. The profile shows about 120,000 clones, around 68% of them singletons. Sequencing was carried out using memory CD8+ T cells sorted from blood. Receptors originate from a woman under 40 in good health. CDR3s include the opening cysteine and the closing phenylalanine or tryptophan. D genes are given only for firm matches. Size values are once, few and many counts, or a class for expanded clones, and some rows have none.

abundance	d_gene	j_gene	v_gene	CDR3aa	CDR3nt
once	TRBD1	TRBJ2-2	TRBV7-3	CASSQADRATGELFF	TGTGCCAGCAGCCAAGCCGACAGGGCCACCGGGGAGCTGTTTTTT
NA	NA	TRBJ2-7	TRBV18	CASSPRLDEQYF	TGTGCCAGCTCACCACGGCTCGACGAGCAGTACTTC
many	NA	TRBJ1-1	TRBV25-1	CASSVSSQAFF	TGTGCCAGCAGTGTAAGCAGCCAAGCTTTCTTT
NA	NA	TRBJ2-5	TRBV1	CTSRLYQETQYF	TGCACCAGCAGGCTTTACCAAGAGACCCAGTACTTC
once	NA	TRBJ1-4	TRBV6-1	CASSEMIGDNEKLFF	TGTGCCAGCAGTGAAATGATAGGGGATAATGAAAAACTGTTTTTT
NA	NA	TRBJ2-1	TRBV7-3	CASSPTPFSYNEQFF	TGTGCCAGCAGCCCCACGCCCTTCTCCTACAATGAGCAGTTCTTC
NA	NA	TRBJ2-7	TRBV14	CASSHEQYF	TGTGCCAGCAGCCACGAGCAGTACTTC
NA	NA	TRBJ1-5	TRBV6-1	CASRSPGEAQPQHF	TGTGCCAGCAGGTCCCCAGGTGAGGCCCAGCCCCAGCATTTT
NA	NA	TRBJ2-1	TRBV4-1	CASSQEGVLSYNEQFF	TGCGCCAGCAGCCAAGAGGGCGTTTTATCCTACAATGAGCAGTTCTTC
few	NA	TRBJ2-1	TRBV2	CASSVARNNEQFF	TGTGCCAGCTCGGTAGCAAGAAACAATGAGCAGTTCTTC
NA	TRBD2	TRBJ2-1	TRBV11-2	CASSLTGGPYNEQFF	TGTGCCAGCAGCTTAACGGGAGGTCCCTACAATGAGCAGTTCTTC
few	TRBD2	TRBJ2-1	TRBV28	CASSFRTSKSYEQFF	TGTGCCAGCAGTTTTCGGACTAGCAAATCATATGAGCAGTTCTTC
NA	NA	TRBJ2-1	TRBV15	CATSRESGNYNEQFF	TGTGCCACCAGCAGAGAAAGCGGAAACTACAATGAGCAGTTCTTC
NA	TRBD2	TRBJ2-5	TRBV5-1	CASSQGLAGGLETQYF	TGCGCCAGCAGCCAAGGACTAGCGGGAGGTCTAGAGACCCAGTACTTC
NA	TRBD2	TRBJ2-7	TRBV6-5	CASSETSEATYEQYF	TGTGCCAGCAGCGAGACTAGCGAGGCAACCTACGAGCAGTACTTC
NA	TRBD2	TRBJ2-1	TRBV11-1	CASSATSGRGRGEQFF	TGTGCCAGCAGCGCGACTAGCGGGAGGGGGAGGGGTGAGCAGTTCTTC
many	NA	TRBJ1-5	TRBV28	CASGSRYSNQPQHF	TGTGCCAGCGGGAGCAGGTATAGCAATCAGCCCCAGCATTTT
many	TRBD1	TRBJ2-7	TRBV15	CATGETGEINEQYF	TGTGCCACCGGAGAAACAGGGGAAATTAACGAGCAGTACTTC
NA	NA	TRBJ2-1	TRBV5-1	CASSLVPQAESEQFF	TGCGCCAGCAGCTTGGTACCACAGGCGGAGAGTGAGCAGTTCTTC
NA	NA	TRBJ1-2	TRBV19	CASSIALTAFLSPVNYGYTF	TGTGCCAGTAGTATAGCTTTGACAGCGTTCCTGAGTCCGGTTAACTATGGCTACACCTTC
NA	NA	TRBJ1-2	TRBV14	CASSRKLRRSIGYTF	TGTGCCAGCAGCCGCAAACTTCGGAGGAGTATTGGCTACACCTTC
NA	NA	TRBJ1-2	TRBV7-8	CASSPRAAGYTF	TGTGCCAGCAGCCCACGGGCGGCCGGCTACACCTTC
many	TRBD1	TRBJ1-5	TRBV30	CAWDRDGQPQHF	TGTGCCTGGGACAGGGACGGCCAGCCCCAGCATTTT
NA	TRBD2	TRBJ2-3	TRBV9	CASSTSGTFTDTQYF	TGTGCCAGCAGCACTAGCGGGACGTTCACAGATACGCAGTATTTT
NA	TRBD2	TRBJ2-7	TRBV11-2	CASSHPTSVDYEQYF	TGTGCCAGCAGCCACCCAACTAGCGTCGACTACGAGCAGTACTTC
few	NA	TRBJ1-1	TRBV14	CASSRVQGKLTEAFF	TGTGCCAGCAGCCGAGTCCAGGGAAAACTCACTGAAGCTTTCTTT
few	NA	TRBJ1-2	TRBV7-9	CASSFGADYTF	TGTGCCAGCAGCTTCGGGGCTGACTACACCTTC
few	NA	TRBJ1-5	TRBV25-1	CASSDREQPQHF	TGTGCCAGCAGTGATAGGGAGCAGCCCCAGCATTTT
NA	NA	TRBJ2-1	TRBV27	CASSSLADEQFF	TGTGCCAGCAGCTCCCTAGCTGATGAGCAGTTCTTC
NA	NA	TRBJ2-3	TRBV7-9	CASSPVSEGADTQYF	TGTGCCAGCAGTCCTGTTTCGGAGGGGGCAGATACGCAGTATTTT
NA	NA	TRBJ1-2	TRBV27	CASSLGGDIYGYTF	TGTGCCAGCAGTTTAGGGGGGGACATCTATGGCTACACCTTC
NA	TRBD2	TRBJ2-7	TRBV4-2	CASSQGLAGEGHEQYF	TGTGCCAGCAGCCAAGGACTAGCGGGGGAGGGCCACGAGCAGTACTTC
once	TRBD1	TRBJ1-5	TRBV27	CASSYRQGGNQPQHF	TGTGCCAGCAGTTATCGGCAGGGGGGCAATCAGCCCCAGCATTTT
few	NA	TRBJ2-2	TRBV6-4	CASSALVNTGELFF	TGTGCCAGCAGTGCTCTGGTAAACACCGGGGAGCTGTTTTTT
NA	NA	TRBJ2-7	TRBV18	CASSPNFYEQYF	TGTGCCAGCTCACCAAACTTCTACGAGCAGTACTTC
many	TRBD1	TRBJ2-1	TRBV28	CASTPGDRDVNEQFF	TGTGCCAGCACCCCCGGGGACAGGGATGTCAATGAGCAGTTCTTC
once	NA	TRBJ2-2	TRBV4-2	CASSQDLGPGELFF	TGTGCCAGCAGCCAAGATCTGGGTCCCGGGGAGCTGTTTTTT
NA	NA	TRBJ2-3	TRBV5-1	CASSLALTGAVDTQYF	TGCGCCAGCAGCTTGGCCTTAACGGGAGCGGTAGATACGCAGTATTTT
NA	NA	TRBJ1-1	TRBV28	CASSLVWSEAFF	TGTGCCAGCAGCTTAGTATGGTCTGAAGCTTTCTTT
NA	NA	TRBJ1-3	TRBV20-1	CSAGSGNTIYF	TGCAGTGCTGGGTCTGGAAACACCATATATTTT
NA	TRBD2	TRBJ2-4	TRBV9	CASSAGTSGSNIQYF	TGTGCCAGCAGCGCCGGGACTAGCGGGAGTAACATTCAGTACTTC
few	NA	TRBJ2-2	TRBV7-2	CANARAGTFRGELFF	TGTGCCAACGCACGGGCAGGGACATTTAGAGGGGAGCTGTTTTTT
few	TRBD2	TRBJ2-1	TRBV7-6	CASSLFSGVNEQFF	TGTGCCAGCAGCTTATTTAGCGGGGTTAATGAGCAGTTCTTC
NA	TRBD1	TRBJ2-3	TRBV5-1	CASSYGQGGDTQYF	TGCGCCAGCAGCTATGGACAGGGTGGCGATACGCAGTATTTT
few	NA	TRBJ1-5	TRBV6-6	CASSPTGGQPQHF	TGTGCCAGCAGTCCCACGGGTGGGCAGCCCCAGCATTTT
NA	NA	TRBJ2-7	TRBV30	CAAKNTDGLHEQYF	TGTGCCGCCAAAAACACAGACGGTCTACACGAGCAGTACTTC